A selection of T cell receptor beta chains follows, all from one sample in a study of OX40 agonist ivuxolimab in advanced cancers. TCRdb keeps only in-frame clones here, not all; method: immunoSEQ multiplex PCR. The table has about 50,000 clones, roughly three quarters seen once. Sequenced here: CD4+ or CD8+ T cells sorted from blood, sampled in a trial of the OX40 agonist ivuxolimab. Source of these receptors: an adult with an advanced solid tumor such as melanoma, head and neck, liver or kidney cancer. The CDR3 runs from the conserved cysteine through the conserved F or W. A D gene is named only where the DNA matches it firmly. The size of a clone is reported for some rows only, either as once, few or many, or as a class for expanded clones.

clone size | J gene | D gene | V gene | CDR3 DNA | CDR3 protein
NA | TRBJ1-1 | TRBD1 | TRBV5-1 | TGCGCCAGCAGCTTTACAAACAGGGGGAGCAGCACTGAAGCTTTCTTT | CASSFTNRGSSTEAFF
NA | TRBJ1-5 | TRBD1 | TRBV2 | TGTGCCAGCAGTGCGGACAGGTACAATCAGCCCCAGCATTTT | CASSADRYNQPQHF
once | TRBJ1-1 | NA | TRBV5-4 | TGTGCCAGCAGCTTCTTTTGGGGCACGTACACTGAAGCTTTCTTT | CASSFFWGTYTEAFF
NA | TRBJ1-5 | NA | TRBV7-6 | TGTGCCAGCAGCCCCATTAGTGACTGGGGGAAGAGATCGGCCCAGCATTTT | CASSPISDWGKRSAQHF
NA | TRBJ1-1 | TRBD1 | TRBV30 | TGTGCCTGGAGTGACGGGACAGGGGGATATGACACTGAAGCTTTCTTT | CAWSDGTGGYDTEAFF
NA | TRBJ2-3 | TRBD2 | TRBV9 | TGTGCCAGCAGCGTAGGTCTGCTAGCGGGAGGCACAGATACGCAGTATTTT | CASSVGLLAGGTDTQYF
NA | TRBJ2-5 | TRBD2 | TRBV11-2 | TGTGCCAGCAGCCCTAGCGGGAGGGGAGAGACCCAGTACTTC | CASSPSGRGETQYF
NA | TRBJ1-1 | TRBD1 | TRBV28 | TGTGCCAGCAGTATCCGGACAGGGAAGGCCCCTGAAGCTTTCTTT | CASSIRTGKAPEAFF
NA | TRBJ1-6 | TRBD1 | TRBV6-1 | TGTGCCAGCAGACTCAGGGGGCGCGGTAATTCACCCCTCCACTTT | CASRLRGRGNSPLHF
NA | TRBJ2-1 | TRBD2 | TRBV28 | TGTGCCAGCACCCCTTCCCTAGCGGGAATTAGGAATGAGCAGTTCTTC | CASTPSLAGIRNEQFF
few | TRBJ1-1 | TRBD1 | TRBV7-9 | TGTGCCAGCAGCTTAGGGAGGCGGACAGGGCGTGCTAATGAAGCTTTCTTT | CASSLGRRTGRANEAFF
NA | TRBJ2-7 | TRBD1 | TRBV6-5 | TGTGCCAGCAGTTACCGGGACAGGGGCGAGCAGTACTTC | CASSYRDRGEQYF
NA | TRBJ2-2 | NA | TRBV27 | TGTGCCAGCAGTTTTACGGGGCGATTGAACACCGGGGAGCTGTTTTTT | CASSFTGRLNTGELFF
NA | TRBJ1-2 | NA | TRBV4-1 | TGCGCCAGCAGCCGGGAAAACTATGGCTACACCTTC | CASSRENYGYTF
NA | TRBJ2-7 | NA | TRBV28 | TGTGCCAGCAGCCCGGACAGATACGAGCAGTACTTC | CASSPDRYEQYF
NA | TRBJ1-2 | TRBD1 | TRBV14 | TGTGCCAGCAGCCTTCGGGACAGCAGATATGGCTACACCTTC | CASSLRDSRYGYTF
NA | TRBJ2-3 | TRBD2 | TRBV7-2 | TGTGCCAGCAGCCGACAACCACTAGCGGGGGGCACAGATACGCAGTATTTT | CASSRQPLAGGTDTQYF
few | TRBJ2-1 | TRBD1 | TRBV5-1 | TGCGCCAGCAGCTTCGGGACAGGGGGAAATGAGCAGTTCTTC | CASSFGTGGNEQFF
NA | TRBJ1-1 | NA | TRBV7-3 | TGTGCCAGCAGCTTATGGGGCCAGGGGACTCATGAAGCTTTCTTT | CASSLWGQGTHEAFF
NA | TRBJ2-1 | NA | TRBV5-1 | TGCGCCAGCAGCTTGGTAACTAACAATGAGCAGTTCTTC | CASSLVTNNEQFF
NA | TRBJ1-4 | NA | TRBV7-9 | TGTGCCAGCAGCAAATACGGGGGTGATGAAAAACTGTTTTTT | CASSKYGGDEKLFF
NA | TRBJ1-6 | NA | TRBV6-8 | TGTGCCAGCAGTTACCAGGGATCTTCACCCCTCCACTTT | CASSYQGSSPLHF
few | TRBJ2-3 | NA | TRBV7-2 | TGTGCCAGCAGCTTAGGACGAAATACGCAGTATTTT | CASSLGRNTQYF
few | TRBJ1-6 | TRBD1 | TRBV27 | TGTGCCAGCAGTCCAGACAGGGGTAGGAATTCACCCCTCCACTTT | CASSPDRGRNSPLHF
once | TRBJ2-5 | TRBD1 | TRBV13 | TGTGCCAGCAGCTTGCTCGGACAGGGGGCAAAAAGAGAGACCCAGTACTTC | CASSLLGQGAKRETQYF
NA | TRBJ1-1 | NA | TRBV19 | TGTGCCAGTATCCCATCCCAGGTAATGAACACTGAAGCTTTCTTT | CASIPSQVMNTEAFF
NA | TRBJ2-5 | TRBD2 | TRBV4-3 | TGCGCCAGCAGCCGTAAAGGAGCCGGGACTAGCGGGGAGACCCAGTACTTC | CASSRKGAGTSGETQYF
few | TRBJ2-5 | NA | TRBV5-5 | TGTGCCAGCAGCTTGGTAGAGGGTGCGGAGACCCAGTACTTC | CASSLVEGAETQYF
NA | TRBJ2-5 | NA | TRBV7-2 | TGTGCCAGCAGCTTAGCGAACTTCTTGGGAGAGACCCAGTACTTC | CASSLANFLGETQYF
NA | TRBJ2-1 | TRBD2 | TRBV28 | TGTGCCAGCAGCCGTGCCGGGACTAGCGGGATAAATGAGCAGTTCTTC | CASSRAGTSGINEQFF
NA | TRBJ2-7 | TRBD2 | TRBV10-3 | TGTGCCATCAGGCCCTCGGGAGGAGGCGAGCAGTACTTC | CAIRPSGGGEQYF